This T cell receptor (beta chain) was obtained from a study of blood T cell repertoires in COVID-19. Study context: Samples came from the United States, Italy and Spain, spanning acute and convalescent COVID-19. In each case, the material was cDNA or gDNA derived from T cells, B-cell-depleted T cells, or PBMCs.

Authors' analysis steps: Reference gene primer amplification yielded estimated nucleated cell counts. The repertoire was sequenced with immunoSEQ multiplex PCR; TCRdb's copy has only in-frame clones and lacks some. V and J calls and clone size follow that table, whereas D and trimming were derived from the DNA. Of over 250,000 clones in the sample, more than 75% were seen once. Trimming stripped 2 bases from V and 4 bases from J, with 17 bases between. From germline, CDR1 is MNHEY and CDR2 SVGAGI. This CDR3 is 16 amino acids long. This TCR was sampled from a middle-aged woman who had recovered from COVID-19. Sequenced sample: peripheral blood. V gene TRBV6-5 combines with J gene TRBJ2-5; the D gene is possibly TRBD1 (6 bases). The CDR3, as DNA: TGTGCCAGCAGTTACCTCCGGGACATCGGACTAGAGACCCAGTACTTC. It is translated as CASSYLRDIGLETQYF.